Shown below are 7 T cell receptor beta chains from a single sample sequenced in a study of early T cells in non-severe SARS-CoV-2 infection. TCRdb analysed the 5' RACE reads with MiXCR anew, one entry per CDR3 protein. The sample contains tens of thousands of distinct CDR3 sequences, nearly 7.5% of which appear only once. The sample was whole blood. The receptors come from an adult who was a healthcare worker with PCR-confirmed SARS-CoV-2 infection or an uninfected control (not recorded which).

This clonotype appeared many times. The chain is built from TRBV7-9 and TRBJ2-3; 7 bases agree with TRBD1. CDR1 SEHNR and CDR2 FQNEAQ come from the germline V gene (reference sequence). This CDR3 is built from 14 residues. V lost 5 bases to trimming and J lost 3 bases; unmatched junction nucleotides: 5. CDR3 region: CASSRGLWTDTQYF. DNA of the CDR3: TGTGCCAGCAGCAGGGGGCTGTGGACAGATACGCAGTATTTT.

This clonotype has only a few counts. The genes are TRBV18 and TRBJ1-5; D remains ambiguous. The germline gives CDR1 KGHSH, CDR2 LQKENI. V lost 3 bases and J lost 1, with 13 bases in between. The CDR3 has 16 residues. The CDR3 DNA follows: TGTGCCAGCTCACCGCAGCGGACGTGGAGCAATCAGCCCCAGCATTTT. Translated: CASSPQRTWSNQPQHF.

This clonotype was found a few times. The CDR3 protein is CASSRTNTGLGGTDTQYF. DNA for the CDR3: TGCGCCAGCAGCCGAACCAATACGGGACTAGGGGGCACAGATACGCAGTATTTT. V gene TRBV4-3 combines with J gene TRBJ2-3; 8 positions agree with TRBD2. CDR1 LGHNA and CDR2 YSLEER come from the germline V gene. The CDR3 is 18 residues long. Losses at the gene ends were 4 bases for V and 1 base for J; bases not matched to a gene: 13.

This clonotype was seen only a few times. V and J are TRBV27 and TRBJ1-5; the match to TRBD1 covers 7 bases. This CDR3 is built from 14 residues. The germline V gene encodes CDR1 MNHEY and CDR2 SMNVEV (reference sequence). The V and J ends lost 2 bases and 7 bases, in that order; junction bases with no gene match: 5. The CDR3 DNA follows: TGTGCCAGCAGTTTACACTCAGGGGGGCAGCCCCAGCATTTT. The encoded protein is CASSLHSGGQPQHF.

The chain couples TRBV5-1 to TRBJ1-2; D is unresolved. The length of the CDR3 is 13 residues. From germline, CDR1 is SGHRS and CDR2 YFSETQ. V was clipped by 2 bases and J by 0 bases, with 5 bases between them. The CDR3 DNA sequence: TGCGCCAGCAGCTTTGTGGCTAACTATGGCTACACCTTC. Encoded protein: CASSFVANYGYTF.

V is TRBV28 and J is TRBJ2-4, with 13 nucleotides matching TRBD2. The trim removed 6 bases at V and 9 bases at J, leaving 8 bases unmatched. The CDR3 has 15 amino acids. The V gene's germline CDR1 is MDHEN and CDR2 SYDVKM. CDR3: CASRGLAGKLGIQYF. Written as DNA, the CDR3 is TGTGCCAGCAGGGGACTAGCGGGGAAGTTGGGCATTCAGTACTTC.

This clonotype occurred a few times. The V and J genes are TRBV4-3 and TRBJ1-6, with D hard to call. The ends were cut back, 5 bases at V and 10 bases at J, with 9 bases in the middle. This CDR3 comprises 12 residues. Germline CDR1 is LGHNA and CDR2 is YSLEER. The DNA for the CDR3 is TGCGCCAGCAGCGACGAGGAATCACCCCTCCACTTT. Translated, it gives CASSDEESPLHF.